The entry below gives a single TCR beta chain sequence along with its context. Assay: immunoSEQ multiplex PCR; the TCRdb copy retains only in-frame clones and omits some. The table has more than 200,000 clones, around four fifths seen once. This record belongs to a study of blood T cell repertoires in COVID-19. Across the study: Collection of acute and convalescent COVID-19 samples took place in the United States, Italy and Spain. PBMCs, B-cell-depleted T cells, or T cells were the source of the cDNA or gDNA that made up the material.

Germline CDR1 and CDR2: LNHNV and YYDKDF (reference sequence). Trimming removed 6 bases from V and 5 bases from J; junction bases left unmatched: 10. The CDR3 runs to 15 residues. Sequencing was performed on peripheral blood. This chain joins TRBV15 and TRBJ2-1; 7 bases map to TRBD2. The receptor comes from a woman between 45 and 60 years old with acute or convalescent COVID-19. The CDR3 DNA follows: TGTGCCACCAGTAATATTCTAGCGGTTAACAATGAGCAGTTCTTC. Its protein is CATSNILAVNNEQFF.